This TCR beta chain was recorded in a study of blood T cell repertoires in COVID-19. The overall study: COVID-19 samples from acute and convalescent phases originated in the United States, Italy and Spain. T cells, B-cell-depleted T cells, or PBMCs supplied cDNA or gDNA.

The CDR3 runs to 14 residues. The germline CDR1 and CDR2 sequences are LGHDT and YNNKEL (reference sequence). V was clipped by 4 bases and J by 6 bases, with 12 bases between them. Authors' methods: Amplified reference gene primers provided the basis for estimating nucleated cell counts. Using immunoSEQ multiplex PCR, the repertoire was profiled, and TCRdb retains in-frame clones only, with some absent. The D gene and trimming were derived from the DNA, and the V and J assignments and clone size from that table. Among 160,000 or so clones listed, approximately 88% were seen once. The clonotype comes from a man aged 55-75 years with acute or convalescent COVID-19. The sample consisted of peripheral blood. J is TRBJ1-4 and V is TRBV3-1 (or the pseudogene TRBV3-2); TRBD1 might be the D (6 bases). In nucleotides, the CDR3 is TGTGCCAGCAGCCTGAGGACAGTAGATGAAAAACTGTTTTTT. Residues: CASSLRTVDEKLFF.